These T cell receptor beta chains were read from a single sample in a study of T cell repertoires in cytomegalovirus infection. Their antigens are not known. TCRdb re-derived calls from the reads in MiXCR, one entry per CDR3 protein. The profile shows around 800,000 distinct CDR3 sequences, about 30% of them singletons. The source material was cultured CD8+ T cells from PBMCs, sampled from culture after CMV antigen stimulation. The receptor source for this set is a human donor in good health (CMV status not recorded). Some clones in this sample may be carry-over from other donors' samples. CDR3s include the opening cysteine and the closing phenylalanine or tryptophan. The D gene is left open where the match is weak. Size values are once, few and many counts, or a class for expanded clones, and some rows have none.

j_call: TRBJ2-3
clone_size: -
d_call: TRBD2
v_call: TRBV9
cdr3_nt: TGTGCCAGCAGCGTAGGCCTAGCGGGCTTCACAGATACGCAGTATTTT
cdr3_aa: CASSVGLAGFTDTQYF

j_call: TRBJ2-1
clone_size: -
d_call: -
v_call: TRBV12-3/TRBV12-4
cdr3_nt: TGTGCCAGCACCCCCTCAGGAGCGGTAAACAATGAGCAGTTCTTC
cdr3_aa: CASTPSGAVNNEQFF

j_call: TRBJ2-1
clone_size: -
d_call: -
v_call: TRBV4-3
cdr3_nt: TGTGCCAGCAGCCAAGCACGGGGGAATGAGCAGTTCTTC
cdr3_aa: CASSQARGNEQFF

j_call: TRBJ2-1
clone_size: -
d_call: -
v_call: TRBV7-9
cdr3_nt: TGTGCCAGCAGCCCGGCGGCTGAGCAGTTCTTC
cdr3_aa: CASSPAAEQFF

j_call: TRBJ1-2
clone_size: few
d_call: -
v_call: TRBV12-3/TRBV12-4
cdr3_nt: TGTGCCAGCAGTTTATGGCAGCTCTATGGCTACACCTTC
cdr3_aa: CASSLWQLYGYTF

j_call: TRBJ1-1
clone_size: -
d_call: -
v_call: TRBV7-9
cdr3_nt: TGTGCCAGCACCCTGGATGGGGGGGATGAAGCTTTCTTT
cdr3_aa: CASTLDGGDEAFF

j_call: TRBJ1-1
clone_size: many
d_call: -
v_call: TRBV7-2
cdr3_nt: TGTGCCAGCAGCTTATACAGGGAAAGACAGACTGAAGCTTTCTTT
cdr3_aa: CASSLYRERQTEAFF

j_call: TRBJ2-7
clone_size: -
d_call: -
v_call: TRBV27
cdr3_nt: TGTGCCTCGGCGGACAGTAAACACGAGCAGTACTTC
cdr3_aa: CASADSKHEQYF

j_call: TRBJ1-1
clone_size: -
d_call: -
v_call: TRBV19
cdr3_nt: TGTGCCAGTACGGAGGAAGGGCGGGACACTGAAGCTTTCTTT
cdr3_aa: CASTEEGRDTEAFF

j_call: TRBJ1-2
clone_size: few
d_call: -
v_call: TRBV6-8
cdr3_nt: TGTGCCAGCAGTTATGGGGGCTCCCGCTATGGCTACACCTTC
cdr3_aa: CASSYGGSRYGYTF

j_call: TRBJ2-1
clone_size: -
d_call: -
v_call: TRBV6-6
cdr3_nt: TGTGCCAGCAGTTTTGAAGCGGTCTACAATGAGCAGTTCTTC
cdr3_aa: CASSFEAVYNEQFF

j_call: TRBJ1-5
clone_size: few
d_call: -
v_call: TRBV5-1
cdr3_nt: TGCGCCAGCAGCTTAGTAACTGGGCAGCCCCAGCATTTT
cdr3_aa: CASSLVTGQPQHF

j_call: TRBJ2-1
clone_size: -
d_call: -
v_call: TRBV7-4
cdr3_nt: TGTGCCAGCAGCTTAGTGGGCCTGTTTGGAGAGCAGTTCTTC
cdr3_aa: CASSLVGLFGEQFF

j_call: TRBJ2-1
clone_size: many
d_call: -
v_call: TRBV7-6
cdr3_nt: TGTGCCAGCAGCAACCGGGACCAGGGGTGGGATGAGCAGTTCTTC
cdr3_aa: CASSNRDQGWDEQFF

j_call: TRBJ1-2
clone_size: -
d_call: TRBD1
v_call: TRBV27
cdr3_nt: TGTGCCAGCAGTTTACTTTGGACAGGGATAGGGTACTATGGCTACACCTTC
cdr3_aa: CASSLLWTGIGYYGYTF

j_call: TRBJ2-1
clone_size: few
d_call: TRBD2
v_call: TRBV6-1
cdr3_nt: TGTGCCAGCAGTGAAGCGCGGCTAGCGGGGGTTGAGCAGTTCTTC
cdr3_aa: CASSEARLAGVEQFF

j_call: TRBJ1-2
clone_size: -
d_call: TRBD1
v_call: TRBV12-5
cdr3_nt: TGTGCTAGTGGTTTTTACCTATGGGACAGGGATAACTATGGCTACACCTTC
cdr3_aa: CASGFYLWDRDNYGYTF

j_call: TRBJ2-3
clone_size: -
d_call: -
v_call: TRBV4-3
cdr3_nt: TGCGCCAGCAGCCAAGGTTCTGCGGGGTCAGCTTCCACAGATACGCAGTATTTT
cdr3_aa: CASSQGSAGSASTDTQYF

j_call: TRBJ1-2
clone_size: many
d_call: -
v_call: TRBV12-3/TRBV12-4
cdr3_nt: TGTGCCAGCACCTACTCCGGGACCGATGGCTACACCTTC
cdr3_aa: CASTYSGTDGYTF

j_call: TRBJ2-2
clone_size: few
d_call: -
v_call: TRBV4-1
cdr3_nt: TGCGCCAGCAGCCAGTATGAACAGCGGCCCGGGGAGCTGTTTTTT
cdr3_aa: CASSQYEQRPGELFF

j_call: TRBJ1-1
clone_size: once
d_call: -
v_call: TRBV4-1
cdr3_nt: TGCGCCAGCAGCCCCCCTGGGTTGGGGAGTACTGAAGCTTTCTTT
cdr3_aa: CASSPPGLGSTEAFF

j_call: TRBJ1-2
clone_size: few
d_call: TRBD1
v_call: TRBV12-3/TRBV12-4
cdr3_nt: TGTGCCAGCAGTTCCGACAGGGCGGGCTATGGCTACACCTTC
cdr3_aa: CASSSDRAGYGYTF

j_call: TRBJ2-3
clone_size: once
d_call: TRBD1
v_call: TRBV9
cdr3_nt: TGTGCCAGCAGCGCCAACATGGGGACAGGGGGGGCAGCAGATACGCAGTATTTT
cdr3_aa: CASSANMGTGGAADTQYF

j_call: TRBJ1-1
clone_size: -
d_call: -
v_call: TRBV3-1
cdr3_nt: TGTGCCAGCAGCCTGGCGATGGACAGGAACACTGAAGCTTTCTTT
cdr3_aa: CASSLAMDRNTEAFF

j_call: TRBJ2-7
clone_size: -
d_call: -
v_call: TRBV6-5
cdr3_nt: TGTGCCAGCACCTCTGGCGGGGTTTACGAGCAGTACTTC
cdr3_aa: CASTSGGVYEQYF

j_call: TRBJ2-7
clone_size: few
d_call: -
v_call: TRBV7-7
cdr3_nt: TGTGCTAGCAGCCCCCTTGTTGGGGAGGACGAGCAGTACTTC
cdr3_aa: CASSPLVGEDEQYF

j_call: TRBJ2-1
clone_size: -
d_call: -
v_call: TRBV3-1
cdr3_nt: TGTGCCAGCAGCCAAGTTCAGGGTCCCGAGGCCTACAATGAGCAGTTCTTC
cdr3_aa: CASSQVQGPEAYNEQFF

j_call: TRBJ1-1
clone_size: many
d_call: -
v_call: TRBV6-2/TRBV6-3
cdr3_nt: TGTGCCAGCAGTTACTCGATCCTCGTAGGGAAAGACGAAGCTTTCTTT
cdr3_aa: CASSYSILVGKDEAFF

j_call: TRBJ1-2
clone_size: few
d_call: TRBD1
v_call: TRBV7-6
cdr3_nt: TGTGCCAGCAGCTCAACGACAGGGGCAAATGGCTACACCTTC
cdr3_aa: CASSSTTGANGYTF

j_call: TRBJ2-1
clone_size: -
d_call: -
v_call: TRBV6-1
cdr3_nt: TGTGCCAGCAGTGTGTGGGGGTATAACAATGAGCAGTTCTTC
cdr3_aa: CASSVWGYNNEQFF

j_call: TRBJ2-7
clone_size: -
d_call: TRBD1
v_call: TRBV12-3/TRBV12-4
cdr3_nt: TGTGCCAGCAGACCCGGGACAGGGAATCCGTGGCTCTACGAGCAGTACTTC
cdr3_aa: CASRPGTGNPWLYEQYF

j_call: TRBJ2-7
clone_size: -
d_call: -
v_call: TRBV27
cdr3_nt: TGTGCCAGCAGTTTAGGCCCGGTCTCCTACGAGCAGTACTTC
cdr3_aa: CASSLGPVSYEQYF

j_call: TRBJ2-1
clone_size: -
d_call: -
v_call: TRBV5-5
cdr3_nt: TGTGCCAGCACGGGACCTAATAGGCCGGACCCCAACGGGCAGTTCTTC
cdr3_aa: CASTGPNRPDPNGQFF

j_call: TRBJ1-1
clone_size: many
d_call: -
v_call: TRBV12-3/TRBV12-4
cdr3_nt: TGTGCCAGCAGTGTGACGGGGGGTAGCACTGAAGCTTTCTTT
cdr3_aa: CASSVTGGSTEAFF

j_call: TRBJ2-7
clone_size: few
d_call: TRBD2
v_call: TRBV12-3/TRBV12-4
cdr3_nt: TGTGCCAGCAGTTTATCTAGCGGGGGGGCAAAAATCTACTACGAGCAGTACTTC
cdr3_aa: CASSLSSGGAKIYYEQYF

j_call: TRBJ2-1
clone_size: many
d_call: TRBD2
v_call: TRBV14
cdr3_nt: TGTGCCAGCAGCCAACCTGGGGCGGGGGCCTACAATGAGCAGTTCTTC
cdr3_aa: CASSQPGAGAYNEQFF

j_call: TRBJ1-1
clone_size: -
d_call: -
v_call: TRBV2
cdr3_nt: TGTGCCAGCAGTGAAGATGGGTTTCCTTTCTTT
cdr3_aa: CASSEDGFPFF

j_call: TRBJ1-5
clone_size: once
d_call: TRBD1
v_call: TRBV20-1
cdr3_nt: TGCAGTGCTAGAGGACAGACAGGGGCCCTGGGTCAGCCCCAGCATTTT
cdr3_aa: CSARGQTGALGQPQHF

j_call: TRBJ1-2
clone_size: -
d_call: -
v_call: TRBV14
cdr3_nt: TGTGCCAGCAGCCAAGGTCTTAGGTATGGCTACACCTTC
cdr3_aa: CASSQGLRYGYTF

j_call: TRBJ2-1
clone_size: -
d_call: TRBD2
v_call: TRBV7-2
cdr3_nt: TGTGCCAGCAGCCTTAGCGGGCGGGCCTTTAATGAGCAGTTCTTC
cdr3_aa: CASSLSGRAFNEQFF

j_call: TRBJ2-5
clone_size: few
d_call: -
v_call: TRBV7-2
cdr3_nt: TGTGCCAGCAGTTTTCTAGCGTCCCAAGAGACCCAGTACTTC
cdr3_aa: CASSFLASQETQYF

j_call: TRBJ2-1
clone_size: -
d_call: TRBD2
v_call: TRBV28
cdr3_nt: TGTGCCAGCAGTTTCTCGGGCGGGGGAAAGGACAATGAGCAGTTCTTC
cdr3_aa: CASSFSGGGKDNEQFF

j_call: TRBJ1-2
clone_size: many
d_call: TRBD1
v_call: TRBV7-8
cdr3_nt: TGTGCCAGCAGCTTAGGGACAGGGGGCGACGGCTACACCTTC
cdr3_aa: CASSLGTGGDGYTF

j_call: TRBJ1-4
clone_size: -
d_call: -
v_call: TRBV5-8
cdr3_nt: TGTGCCAGCAGCCCACTGAAGGGGACTAATGAAAAACTGTTTTTT
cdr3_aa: CASSPLKGTNEKLFF

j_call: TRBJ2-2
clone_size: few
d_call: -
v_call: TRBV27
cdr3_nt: TGTGCCAGCAGTTTATTCCCGGTGAACACCGGGGAGCTGTTTTTT
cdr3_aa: CASSLFPVNTGELFF

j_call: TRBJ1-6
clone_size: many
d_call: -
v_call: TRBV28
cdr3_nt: TGTGCCAGCAGTTTAGATAGTATGGGTGGAGCCCTCCACTTT
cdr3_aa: CASSLDSMGGALHF

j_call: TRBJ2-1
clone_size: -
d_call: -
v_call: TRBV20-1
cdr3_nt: TGCAGTGCTACCCCTAGATTCGGGAGCTCCTACAATGAGCAGTTCTTC
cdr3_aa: CSATPRFGSSYNEQFF

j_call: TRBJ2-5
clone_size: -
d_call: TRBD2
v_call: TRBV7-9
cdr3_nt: TGTGCCAGCAGCCCTCAAGGGCGGGGGGCCCGGGAGACCCAGTACTTC
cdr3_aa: CASSPQGRGARETQYF

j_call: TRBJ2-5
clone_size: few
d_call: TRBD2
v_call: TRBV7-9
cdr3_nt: TGTGCCAGCAGCTCCCCGCCGGGGGGGTTTTACGAGACCCAGTACTTC
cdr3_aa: CASSSPPGGFYETQYF

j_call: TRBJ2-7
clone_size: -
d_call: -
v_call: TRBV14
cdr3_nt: TGTGCCAGCAGCCAAGGGGGGAATCCCTACGAGCAGTACTTC
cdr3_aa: CASSQGGNPYEQYF

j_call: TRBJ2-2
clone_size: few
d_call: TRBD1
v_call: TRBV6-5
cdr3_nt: TGTGCCAGCAGTTCCCCCGGGACAGGGGCCGGGGAGCTGTTTTTT
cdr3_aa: CASSSPGTGAGELFF

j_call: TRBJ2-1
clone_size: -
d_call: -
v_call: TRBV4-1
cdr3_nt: TGCGCCAGCGGGGGGCCAGGGGAGCAGTTCTTC
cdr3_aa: CASGGPGEQFF

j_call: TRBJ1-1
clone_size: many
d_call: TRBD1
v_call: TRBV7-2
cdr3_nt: TGTGCCAGCAGCCGACAGGGACGGGAAGAAGCTTTCTTT
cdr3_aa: CASSRQGREEAFF

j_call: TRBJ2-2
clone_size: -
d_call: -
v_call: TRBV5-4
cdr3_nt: TGTGCCAGCAGCTTGGTGGCGGATGCGCTGTTTTTT
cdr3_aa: CASSLVADALFF

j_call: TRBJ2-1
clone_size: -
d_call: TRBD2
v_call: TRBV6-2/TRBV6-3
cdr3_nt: TGTGCCAGCAGTCTTAATCTAGCGGCCTATTACAATGAGCAGTTCTTC
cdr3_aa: CASSLNLAAYYNEQFF

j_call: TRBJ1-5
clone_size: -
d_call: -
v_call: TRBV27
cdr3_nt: TGTGCCAGCAGTTTAAGGGCAGGGGTGGTCAATCAGCCCCTGCATTTT
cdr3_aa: CASSLRAGVVNQPLHF

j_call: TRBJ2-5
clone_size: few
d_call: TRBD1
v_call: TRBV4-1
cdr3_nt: TGCGCCAGCAGCCGGGACAGGGAATTTCAAGAGACCCAGTACTTC
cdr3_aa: CASSRDREFQETQYF

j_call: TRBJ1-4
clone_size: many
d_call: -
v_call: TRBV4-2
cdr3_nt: TGTGCCAGCAGCCAATCAGGGGACGAAAAACTGTTTTTT
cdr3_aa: CASSQSGDEKLFF

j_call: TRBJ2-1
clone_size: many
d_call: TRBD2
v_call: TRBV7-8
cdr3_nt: TGTGCCAGCAGCTTAGTTTGGCGGGGGGCCAGCTCCTACAATGAGCAGTTCTTC
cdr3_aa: CASSLVWRGASSYNEQFF

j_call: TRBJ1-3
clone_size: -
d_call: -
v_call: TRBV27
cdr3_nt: TGTGCCAGCAGTTACGGAATCGGGGGAAACACCATATATTTT
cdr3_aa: CASSYGIGGNTIYF